This record looks at one T cell receptor beta chain sequence and its context. Its matching antigen is unknown. The record originates from a study of cytomegalovirus exposure and HLA in healthy donors. General study points: Donors were assumed by presence/absence analyses to have roughly uniform sequencing depth.

Vbeta (60) and Jbeta (13) primers were used in the PCR. Only in-frame clones appear in the TCRdb table, and some are missing; sequencing was by immunoSEQ multiplex PCR. The sample carries approximately 140,000 clones, 50% to 75% recorded once. The trim removed 5 bases at V and 4 bases at J, leaving 16 bases unmatched. There are 18 residues in the CDR3. Germline V gene sequence: CDR1 KGHSH, CDR2 LQKENI. The TCR sequence derives from a woman in her fifties or sixties in good health and CMV-seropositive. The V call is TRBV18, the J call TRBJ2-7, with TRBD2 matching over 11 bases. Specimen: PBMCs. The CDR3 nucleotides are TGTGCCAGCTCAACCACCCGAGGCAACACTAGCGGGAGTTACGAGCAGTACTTC. Protein: CASSTTRGNTSGSYEQYF.